The 20 T cell receptor beta chains below were found in one sample sequenced in a study of shared clonotypes between healthy human individuals. This table comes from immunoSEQ multiplex PCR, and its TCRdb copy is limited to in-frame clones, with some not included. The sample has around 500,000 clones; roughly three quarters are singletons. Sequencing was done on a sample of PBMCs. The origin of the receptors is a woman in her forties in good health. Some clones in this sample may be carry-over from other donors' samples.

The V call is TRBV29-1, the J call TRBJ2-2; D remains ambiguous. The CDR3 has 14 amino acids. CDR1 is SQVTM and CDR2 is ANQGSEA in the germline V gene. V lost 1 base and J lost 1, with 7 bases in between. The CDR3 DNA is TGCAGCGTTGAAGTATCACAGAACACCGGGGAGCTGTTTTTT. This encodes CSVEVSQNTGELFF.

The V and J genes are TRBV18 and TRBJ2-5, with D unclear. V lost 5 bases and J 4 bases, leaving 8 bases between the germline ends. The CDR3 spans 12 residues. Germline lookup yields CDR1 KGHSH and CDR2 LQKENI. The CDR3 nucleotides read TGTGCCAGCTCAAAGGCTCTAGAGACCCAGTACTTC. It yields the protein CASSKALETQYF.

In its sample, this clone was seen once. The chain couples TRBV6-6 to TRBJ2-3; TRBD2 is a possible D gene (6 bases). This CDR3 contains 16 residues. The V and J ends lost 1 base and 2 bases respectively, with 13 bases between them. From germline, CDR1 is MNHNY and CDR2 SVGAGI (reference sequence). This chain's CDR3 is CASSYLGAGITDTQYF. CDR3 sequence (DNA): TGTGCCAGCAGTTACTTGGGTGCGGGGATCACAGATACGCAGTATTTT.

The chain has TRBV6-1 and TRBJ1-2, with TRBD1 matching over 7 bases. Trimming cost V 1 base and J 3 bases; bases outside gene matches: 5. This CDR3 contains 15 residues. Germline CDR1 MNHNS, CDR2 SASEGT. The CDR3 protein is CASSEGAGQHYGYTF. The CDR3, as DNA: TGTGCCAGCAGTGAAGGGGCGGGACAGCACTATGGCTACACCTTC.

This rearrangement joins TRBV7-3 to TRBJ2-1, with a weak D call TRBD1 (8 bases). Per germline, CDR1 SGHTA and CDR2 FQGTGA. The CDR3 loop spans 13 amino acids. V gave up 4 bases and J gave up 9 bases, with 13 bases separating them. The CDR3, as DNA: TGTGCCAGCAGCTCGACAGGGGAGGGTGAGCAGTTCTTC. As protein: CASSSTGEGEQFF.

The rearrangement links TRBV14 to TRBJ2-1; D is unresolved. Germline CDR1 is SGHDN and CDR2 is FVKESK. This CDR3 region has 16 residues. The germline V and J ends were trimmed by 3 bases and 3 bases, with 15 bases remaining between them. The CDR3 nucleotides are TGTGCCAGCAGCCACCCCGTCAGCTTCTTCTACAATGAGCAGTTCTTC. Translated: CASSHPVSFFYNEQFF.

V and J are TRBV28 and TRBJ1-5, with 7 bases aligning to TRBD1. The V gene's germline CDR1 is MDHEN and CDR2 SYDVKM. V lost 5 bases to trimming and J lost 5 bases; unmatched junction nucleotides: 6. This CDR3 contains 14 residues. CDR3 amino acids: CASSKTGHDQPQHF. CDR3 nucleotide sequence: TGTGCCAGCAGTAAGACAGGGCACGATCAGCCCCAGCATTTT.

This chain links TRBV19 with TRBJ1-4, with D unresolved. The germline gives CDR1 LNHDA, CDR2 SQIVND (reference sequence). Trimming stripped 1 base from V and 12 bases from J, with 6 bases between. This CDR3 comprises 11 residues. Here the CDR3 DNA reads TGTGCCAGTAGTATAGCGCGCCAACTGTTTTTT. Amino acids: CASSIARQLFF. The entire variable domain, with the rest obtained from reference TRBV19 and TRBJ1-4, is as follows: DGGITQSPKYLFRKEGQNVTLSCEQNLNHDAMYWYRQDPGQGLRLIYYSQIVNDFQKGDIAEGYSVSREKKESFPLTVTSAQKNPTAFYLCASSIARQLFFGSGTQLSVL.

This chain connects TRBV7-9 to TRBJ2-4; 8 bases are shared with TRBD1. Germline V gives CDR1 SEHNR, CDR2 FQNEAQ (reference sequence). Trimming took 3 bases from V and 6 from J; bases not matched to a gene: 4. CDR3 length: 14 residues. The CDR3 DNA follows: TGTGCCAGCAGCTTTTGGGACAGGAGAAACATTCAGTACTTC. It codes for CASSFWDRRNIQYF.

The rearrangement uses TRBV27 and TRBJ2-2; 9 bases are a match to TRBD1. The germline CDR1 and CDR2 sequences are MNHEY and SMNVEV (reference sequence). The J segment lost 5 bases and the V segment lost 3 bases, leaving 7 bases of the junction unmatched. This CDR3 is built from 16 residues. The CDR3 here is CASSFEGQGLTGELFF. The CDR3 coding sequence is TGTGCCAGCAGTTTTGAGGGACAGGGATTGACCGGGGAGCTGTTTTTT.

The chain links TRBV2 to TRBJ1-2, with D possibly matching TRBD1 (6 bases). This CDR3 is built from 12 residues. Germline V lookup: CDR1 SNHLY, CDR2 FYNNEI. Trimming cost V 6 bases and J 8 bases, with 13 bases left between them. The CDR3 here is CASRDSPGGYTF. CDR3 sequence (DNA): TGTGCCAGCAGGGACAGCCCCGGGGGCTACACCTTC. The variable domain in full, completed from reference TRBV2 and TRBJ1-2, reads EPEVTQTPSHQVTQMGQEVILRCVPISNHLYFYWYRQILGQKVEFLVSFYNNEISEKSEIFDDQFSVERPDGSNFTLKIRSTKLEDSAMYFCASRDSPGGYTFGSGTRLTVV.

This chain joins TRBV11-1 and TRBJ2-5; no clear D. Judging by the DNA end, TRBJ2-7 fits better; the J call may be wrong. This CDR3 has 14 residues. From germline, CDR1 is SGHAT and CDR2 FQDESV (reference sequence). CDR3: CASSLSVATYEQYF. The CDR3 DNA follows: TGTGCCAGCAGCTTATCCGTAGCTACCTACGAGCAGTACTTC.

V is TRBV5-4 and J is TRBJ2-7, with D perhaps TRBD1 (5 bases). Germline V gives CDR1 SGHNT, CDR2 YYREEE (reference sequence). Trimming shortened V by 0 bases and J by 0 bases, and 13 bases separated the two germline ends. This CDR3 comprises 16 residues. The CDR3 loop reads CASSLGSAGYSYEQYF. The CDR3 coding sequence is TGTGCCAGCAGCTTGGGTTCGGCAGGGTACTCCTACGAGCAGTACTTC.

The rearrangement joins TRBV7-9 to TRBJ1-4; no clear D gene. Germline assignment: CDR1 SEHNR and CDR2 FQNEAQ (reference sequence). CDR3 length equals 11 residues. Trimming removed 6 bases from V and 4 bases from J, with 3 bases in between. CDR3 protein: CASRLNEKLFF. The CDR3 DNA reads as TGTGCCAGCAGACTTAATGAAAAACTGTTTTTT.

As to this clone: This CDR3 is missing its conserved last phenylalanine or tryptophan, likely due to a read error. The rearrangement links TRBV18 to TRBJ2-7; D gene ambiguous. Trimming stripped 3 bases from V and 2 bases from J, with 5 bases between. The CDR3 totals 12 residues. Germline V gene sequence: CDR1 KGHSH, CDR2 LQKENI. The chain's CDR3 is CASSPDAYEQYL. In DNA, the CDR3 is TGTGCCAGCTCACCTGACGCCTACGAGCAGTACTTG.

This chain connects TRBV6-5 to TRBJ2-2; no reliable D call. The CDR3 has 14 residues. Trimming shortened V by 6 bases and J by 5 bases, and 13 bases separated the two germline ends. From germline, CDR1 is MNHEY and CDR2 SVGAGI. The CDR3 sequence is CASRSRAGTGELFF. The CDR3, as DNA: TGTGCCAGCAGATCCCGCGCCGGAACCGGGGAGCTGTTTTTT.

This rearrangement joins TRBV30 to TRBJ2-2; 8 bases line up with TRBD2. This CDR3 is 14 amino acids long. Germline loops: CDR1 GTSNPN, CDR2 SVGIG (reference sequence). Unmatched junction bases numbered 5, after V lost 2 bases and J lost 6 bases. In DNA form, the CDR3 reads TGTGCCTGGAGTAAAAGCGGGAGCGCCGGGGAGCTGTTTTTT. It yields the protein CAWSKSGSAGELFF.

About this clone: In the same sample, other DNA sequences code for this CDR3. The rearrangement uses TRBV6-1 and TRBJ2-7; D ambiguous. Germline assignment: CDR1 MNHNS and CDR2 SASEGT. Trimming removed 2 bases from V and 2 bases from J, with 7 bases in between. The CDR3 has 13 residues. CDR3 in amino acids: CASSERGPYEQYF. CDR3 DNA: TGTGCCAGCAGTGAACGAGGACCCTACGAGCAGTACTTC.

This chain uses TRBV6-9 with TRBJ2-7; 9 bases map to TRBD1. V shed 1 base, J shed 6 bases, and the junction held 4 bases outside the gene matches. The CDR3 is 14 residues long. Germline-derived CDR1 and CDR2 are MNHGY and SVAAGI. The CDR3 loop is CASSYLGQGFEQYF. DNA for the CDR3: TGTGCCAGCAGTTATTTGGGACAGGGATTCGAGCAGTACTTC.

The gene calls are TRBV4-1 and TRBJ2-7; D tentatively reads TRBD1 or TRBD2 (6 bases each). The CDR3 loop spans 15 amino acids. From germline, CDR1 is MGHRA and CDR2 YSYEKL. V lost 1 base, J lost 3 bases, and 13 bases lay in between. CDR3 sequence (DNA): TGCGCCAGCAGCCAAGCGCCAGGGGAGGTCTACGAGCAGTACTTC. Amino acid sequence: CASSQAPGEVYEQYF.